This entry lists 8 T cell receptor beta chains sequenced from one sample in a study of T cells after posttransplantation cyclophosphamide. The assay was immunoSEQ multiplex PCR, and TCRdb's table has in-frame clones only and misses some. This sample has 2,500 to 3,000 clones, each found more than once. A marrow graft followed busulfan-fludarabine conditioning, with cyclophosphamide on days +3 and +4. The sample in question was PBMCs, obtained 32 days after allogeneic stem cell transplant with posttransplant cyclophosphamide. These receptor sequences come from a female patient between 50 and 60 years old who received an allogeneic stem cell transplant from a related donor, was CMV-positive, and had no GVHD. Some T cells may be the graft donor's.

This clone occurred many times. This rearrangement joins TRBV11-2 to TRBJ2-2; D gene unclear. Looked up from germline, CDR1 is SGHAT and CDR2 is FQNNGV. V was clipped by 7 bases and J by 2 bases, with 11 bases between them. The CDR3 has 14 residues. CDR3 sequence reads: CASTPGSNTGELFF. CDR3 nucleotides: TGTGCCAGCACCCCCGGGTCCAACACCGGGGAGCTGTTTTTT.

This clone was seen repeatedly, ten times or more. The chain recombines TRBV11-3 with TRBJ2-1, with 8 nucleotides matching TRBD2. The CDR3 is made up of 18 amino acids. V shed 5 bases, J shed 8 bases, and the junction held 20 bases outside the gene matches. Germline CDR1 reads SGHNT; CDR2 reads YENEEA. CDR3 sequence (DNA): TGTGCCAGCAGCCCGGGCAGCAGCGGGAGTACCGTTGGCGATGAGCAGTTCTTC. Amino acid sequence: CASSPGSSGSTVGDEQFF.

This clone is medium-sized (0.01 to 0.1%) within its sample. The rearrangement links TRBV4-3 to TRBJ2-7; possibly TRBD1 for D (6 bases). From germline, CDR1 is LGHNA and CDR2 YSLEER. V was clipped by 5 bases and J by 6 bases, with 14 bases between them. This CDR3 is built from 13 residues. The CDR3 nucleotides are TGCGCCAGCAGCGCCGGCAGGGGAAGCGAGCAGTACTTC. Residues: CASSAGRGSEQYF.

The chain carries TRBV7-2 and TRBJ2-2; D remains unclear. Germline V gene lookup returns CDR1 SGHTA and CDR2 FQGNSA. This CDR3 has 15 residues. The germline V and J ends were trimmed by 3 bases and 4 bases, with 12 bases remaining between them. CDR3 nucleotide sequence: TGTGCCAGCAGCTTGGTCCGAACAGTCACCGGGGAGCTGTTTTTT. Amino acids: CASSLVRTVTGELFF.

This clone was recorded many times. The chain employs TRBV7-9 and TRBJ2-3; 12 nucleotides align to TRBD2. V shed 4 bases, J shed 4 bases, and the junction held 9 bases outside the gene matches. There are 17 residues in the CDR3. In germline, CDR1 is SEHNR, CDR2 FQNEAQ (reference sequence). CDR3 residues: CASSSGLAGFAPDTQYF. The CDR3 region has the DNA TGTGCCAGCAGCTCAGGACTAGCGGGATTCGCGCCAGATACGCAGTATTTT.

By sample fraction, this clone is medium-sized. This chain's CDR3 is CASSYEGVDQTQYF. The CDR3 nucleotides read TGTGCCAGCAGTTACGAGGGGGTTGACCAGACCCAGTACTTC. The chain carries TRBV6-5 and TRBJ2-5, with D perhaps TRBD1 (6 bases). Germline V CDR1 and CDR2: MNHEY, SVGAGI. V shed 2 bases and J shed 6 bases, with 13 bases lying between them. CDR3 length equals 14 residues.

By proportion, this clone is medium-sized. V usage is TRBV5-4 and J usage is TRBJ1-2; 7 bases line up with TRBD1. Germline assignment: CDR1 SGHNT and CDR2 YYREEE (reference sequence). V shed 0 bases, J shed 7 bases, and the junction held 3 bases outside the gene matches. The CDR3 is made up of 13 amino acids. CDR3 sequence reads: CASSLEGAGGYTF. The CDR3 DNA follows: TGTGCCAGCAGCTTGGAGGGGGCCGGTGGCTACACCTTC.

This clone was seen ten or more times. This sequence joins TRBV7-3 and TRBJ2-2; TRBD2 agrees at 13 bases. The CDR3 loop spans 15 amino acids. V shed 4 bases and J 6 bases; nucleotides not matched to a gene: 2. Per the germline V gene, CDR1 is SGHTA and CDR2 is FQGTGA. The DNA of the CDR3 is TGTGCCAGCAGCTCTGGACTAGCGGGAGCCGGGGAGCTGTTTTTT. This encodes CASSSGLAGAGELFF. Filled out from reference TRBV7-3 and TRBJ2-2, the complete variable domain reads GAGVSQTPSNKVTEKGKYVELRCDPISGHTALYWYRQSLGQGPEFLIYFQGTGAADDSGLPNDRFFAVRPEGSVSTLKIQRTERGDSAVYLCASSSGLAGAGELFFGEGSRLTVL.